The source of this TCR beta chain is a study of T cells in women clearing cervical HPV infection (dated by TCRdb to between 2017 and 2018). With respect to the entire study: The cases were some 26 women with histologically confirmed HPV16-related CIN3 or worse, and 2 of those women had invasive cancers. Because only a few women had HLA typing data, the possibility that HLA type acted as a confounder could not be ruled out. This exploratory proof-of-principle case-control study, nested within the Guanacaste HPV Natural History Study in Costa Rica, compared TCR repertoires among women with different cervical HPV16 outcomes. Case blood was taken at the visit when the lesion was first identified, whereas control blood was taken when infection was no longer detected. Cases had a median age of about 34 years and controls had a median age of around 40, with no significant differences in baseline characteristics. Cases and controls were matched on year of sample collection and on age within five years. Quality controls consisted of five blinded duplicates per group, for a total of about 60 samples made up of roughly 50 participants and about ten replicates. The parent cohort enrolled about 9,700 women aged 18 or older in Guanacaste, Costa Rica, in about 1993 to 1995 and followed the women for less than nine years. Among cases, blood sampling occurred a median of about 150 days after lesion detection, with an interquartile range of about 85 to 210 days. Controls were around 23 women whose single incident HPV16 infection cleared within 12 months without precancer or cancer developing. Broader findings and caveats from the paper: The cross-sectional design could not show whether the associations came before the infection or were a result of it, and neither effector/memory subsets nor HPV-specific T cells were isolated. Cases were distinguished from controls with an estimated AUC of about 0.8 by random forest classifiers combining richness and V gene abundances. Because the number of T cells in each sample was unknown, differences in richness could reflect differing T-cell content rather than repertoire biology. Across sequencing depths, CIN3+ cases showed significantly higher TCR repertoire richness than controls, but evenness did not differ between the groups. Lower TRBV6-7 relative abundance was observed in cases than in controls (roughly 0.11% versus 0.16%; Bonferroni P = 0.0008).

Its CDR3 holds 15 amino acids, cysteine through phenylalanine. Sequencing covers 36 bases of the CDR3, shown here with the frame starting at base 1. V lost 5 bases and J lost 8 bases, and the count of bases not matched to a germline gene is 9. CDR1 MNHEY and CDR2 SVGEGT were looked up in the germline V gene. TCR beta CDR3 regions were amplified by multiplex PCR from an average of about 1,100 ng genomic DNA per sample using the immunoSEQ assay. The assay corrected primer bias using a complete synthetic TCR repertoire to establish an amplification baseline. The amplicons were sequenced using the Illumina platform. The original methods were these. Sequences were error-corrected by clustering with frequency ratios and a modified nearest-neighbor algorithm and were then analyzed in the immunoSEQ Analyzer with IMGT gene definitions. At each rarefaction depth, TCR richness and evenness were averaged across 20 rarefaction repeats, and samples with fewer sequences than that depth were excluded. Wilcoxon rank sum tests with FDR correction were used to compare relative abundances of V, D and J genes between the groups. An intraclass correlation of 95% to 97% for TCR richness and an average of about 82% across 66 gene segments were obtained from the blinded duplicates. TCRdb re-hosts the immuneACCESS table, in-frame sequences only. Its copies lack some clones; in the studies checked, an unresolved V gene accounts for under half of them, and the cause for the rest is not known. The DNA was the basis for D and trimming; V, J and clone size are from that table. The sample has about 24,000 clones on record. The biggest ten clones account for about 5% of the sample.

Every participant had a single incident cervical HPV16 infection, and women with prevalent HPV16 infections were excluded. Cervical HPV DNA was detected by MY09/MY11 PCR and genotyped by dot-blot hybridization. Fifteen mL of heparinized blood was centrifuged, after which the buffy coat was aliquoted, frozen at -30 degrees C, and then stored at -80 degrees C. QIAGEN kits were used to extract genomic DNA from the buffy coat specimens. Details on this clone: The antigen it binds to is not known. From the germline J gene comes the end of the CDR3, since the read stops 3 residues before it.

This receptor was identified in a woman between 18 and 69 years old with a cervical HPV16 infection that either progressed to CIN3+ or cleared (not recorded which). Sequenced sample: blood buffy coat. The rearrangement joined TRBV6-2 or TRBV6-3 to TRBJ2-1; TRBD2 aligns with 10 central bases. This receptor has the CDR3 CASSRLTSGSDEQFF. The CDR3 DNA, read in part, is TGTGCCAGCAGTCGACTGACTAGCGGGTCGGATGAG.